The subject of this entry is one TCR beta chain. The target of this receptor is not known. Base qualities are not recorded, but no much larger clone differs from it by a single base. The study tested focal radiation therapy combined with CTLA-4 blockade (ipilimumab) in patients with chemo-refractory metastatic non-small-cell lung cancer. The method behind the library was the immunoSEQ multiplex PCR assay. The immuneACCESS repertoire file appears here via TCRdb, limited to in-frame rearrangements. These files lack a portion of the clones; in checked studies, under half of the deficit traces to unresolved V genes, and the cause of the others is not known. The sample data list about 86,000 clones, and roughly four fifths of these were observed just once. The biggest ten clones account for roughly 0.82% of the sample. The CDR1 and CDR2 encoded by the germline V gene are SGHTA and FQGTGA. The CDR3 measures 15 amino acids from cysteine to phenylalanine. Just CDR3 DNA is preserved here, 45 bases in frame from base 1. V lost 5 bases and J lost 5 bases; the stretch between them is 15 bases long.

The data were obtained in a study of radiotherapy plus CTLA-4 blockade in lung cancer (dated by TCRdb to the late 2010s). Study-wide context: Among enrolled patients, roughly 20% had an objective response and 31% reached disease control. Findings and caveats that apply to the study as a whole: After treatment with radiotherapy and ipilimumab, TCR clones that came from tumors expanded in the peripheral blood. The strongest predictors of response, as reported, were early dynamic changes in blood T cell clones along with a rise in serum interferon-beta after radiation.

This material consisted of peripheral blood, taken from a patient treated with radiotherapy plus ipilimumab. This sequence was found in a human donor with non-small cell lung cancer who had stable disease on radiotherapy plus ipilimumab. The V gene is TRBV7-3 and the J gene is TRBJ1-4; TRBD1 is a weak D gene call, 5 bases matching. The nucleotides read TGTGCCAGCAGCCGATCCGCCAGGGCCAATGAAAAACTGTTTTTT. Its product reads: CASSRSARANEKLFF.